The T cell receptor beta chain under discussion was sequenced for a study of response to subunit inactivated influenza vaccine. Whole-study results and caveats: With each seasonal influenza vaccination, the authors suggested, few new T cells are recruited.

The CDR3 contains 13 residues. Germline V lookup: CDR1 SQVTM, CDR2 ANQGSEA. Trimming cost V 5 bases and J 7 bases, with 15 bases left between them. Details on this clonotype: Its antigen is still unknown.

TCRdb processed the RT-PCR reads anew with MiXCR; each CDR3 protein has one entry. The sample includes about 650,000 distinct CDR3 sequences, 12% to 15% of them seen just once. The sequenced sample was PBMCs from blood, obtained 14 to 15 days before vaccination. V usage is TRBV29-1 and J usage is TRBJ2-1; D is possibly TRBD1 or TRBD2 (5 bases each). The source is a man aged 50 to 60 who received an inactivated influenza vaccine. DNA for the CDR3: TGCAGCGTTTCCGGGACCCGAGTGAATGAGCAGTTCTTC. As protein: CSVSGTRVNEQFF.